One sample yielded the 26 T cell receptor beta chains listed below, sequenced in a study of cytomegalovirus exposure and HLA in healthy donors. PCR amplification relied on 60 Vbeta primers (plus 13 Jbeta primers). Assay used: immunoSEQ multiplex PCR; TCRdb lists only in-frame clones, some missing. In all, the sample yields fewer than 40,000 clones. Sequencing was done on a sample of PBMCs. These receptors were taken from a middle-aged woman in good health and CMV-seropositive.

CDR3 nucleotide sequence: TGCGCCAGCAGCCAACGAGTAACGGCGGGCGGGAACACCGGGGAGCTGTTTTTT. It yields the protein CASSQRVTAGGNTGELFF. The chain uses TRBV4-3 and TRBJ2-2; D is perhaps TRBD2 (5 bases). The CDR3 contains 18 residues. V was shortened by 2 bases and J by 1 base, with 17 bases between the two germline ends. Germline assignment: CDR1 LGHNA and CDR2 YSLEER.

V usage is TRBV14 and J usage is TRBJ2-3, with D possibly matching TRBD2 (5 bases). Germline CDR1 is SGHDN and CDR2 is FVKESK. V lost 4 bases to trimming and J lost 14 bases, with 25 bases between them. The CDR3 is 15 amino acids. The DNA of the CDR3 is TGTGCCAGCAGCCCGACTGAGAACCTTCGGTACGAGGGGTATTTT. Its protein product is CASSPTENLRYEGYF.

The CDR3 region is CASSLGWTVQETQYF. CDR3 in DNA: TGCGCCAGCAGCTTGGGATGGACTGTACAAGAGACCCAGTACTTC. The gene calls are TRBV5-1 and TRBJ2-5; tentative D call: TRBD2 (5 bases). V gave up 0 bases and J gave up 2 bases, with 11 bases separating them. The germline gives CDR1 SGHRS, CDR2 YFSETQ. CDR3 length: 15 amino acids.

The chain carries TRBV6-1 and TRBJ2-7, with D perhaps matching TRBD1 (5 bases). CDR3 length: 13 residues. Per the germline V gene, CDR1 is MNHNS and CDR2 is SASEGT. The V end was cut by 6 bases, the J end by 0 bases, with 9 bases between. CDR3 in amino acids: CASRPQGSYEQYF. The CDR3 coding sequence is TGTGCCAGCAGGCCGCAGGGCTCCTACGAGCAGTACTTC.

CDR3 amino acids: CASSLGLTGVLSEQYF. CDR3 in DNA: TGTGCCAGCAGTTTAGGTTTGACAGGGGTCCTCTCCGAGCAGTACTTC. V gene TRBV28 combines with J gene TRBJ2-7, with 8 bases matching TRBD1. Trimming removed 2 bases from V and 6 bases from J; junction bases left unmatched: 12. The CDR3 loop spans 16 amino acids. The germline V gene encodes CDR1 MDHEN and CDR2 SYDVKM. The whole variable domain, filled in from reference TRBV28 and TRBJ2-7, reads DVKVTQSSRYLVKRTGEKVFLECVQDMDHENMFWYRQDPGLGLRLIYFSYDVKMKEKGDIPEGYSVSREKKERFSLILESASTNQTSMYLCASSLGLTGVLSEQYFGPGTRLTVT.

This rearrangement joins TRBV19 to TRBJ1-2; 11 bases agree with TRBD1. V was pared by 5 bases and J by 4 bases, with 3 bases of the junction left unmatched. The germline V gene encodes CDR1 LNHDA and CDR2 SQIVND (reference sequence). The CDR3 loop spans 14 amino acids. The CDR3 sequence: CASSPGQGVYGYTF. DNA for the CDR3: TGTGCCAGTAGTCCGGGACAGGGGGTCTATGGCTACACCTTC.

The rearrangement links TRBV5-6 to TRBJ1-5; 8 bases fit TRBD1. This CDR3 region has 17 residues. Germline V gene sequence: CDR1 SGHDT, CDR2 YYEEEE. Unmatched junction bases numbered 15, after V lost 4 bases and J lost 6 bases. CDR3 residues: CASSLNRGQGSGQPQHF. CDR3 nucleotides: TGTGCCAGCAGCCTTAACCGTGGACAGGGATCGGGTCAGCCCCAGCATTTT.

The chain recombines TRBV18 with TRBJ2-7; 13 bases map to TRBD2. Germline lookup yields CDR1 KGHSH and CDR2 LQKENI. Unmatched junction bases numbered 9, after V lost 3 bases and J lost 7 bases. The CDR3 extends over 16 amino acids. CDR3 nucleotide sequence: TGTGCCAGCTCACCCTCGAGGACTAGCGGGAGTATTGAGCAGTACTTC. This encodes CASSPSRTSGSIEQYF.

The chain employs TRBV7-3 and TRBJ2-1; D is ambiguous. CDR1 and CDR2 from the germline V gene are SGHTA and FQGTGA. Trimming stripped 0 bases from V and 7 bases from J, with 13 bases between. The CDR3 runs 15 residues. The CDR3 spells CASSLTRSVGNEQFF. CDR3 bases: TGTGCCAGCAGCTTAACGAGGTCGGTTGGTAATGAGCAGTTCTTC.

This sequence joins TRBV6-4 and TRBJ2-3; unclear D gene. The V gene's germline CDR1 is MRHNA and CDR2 SNTAGT. This CDR3 has 14 residues. V lost 4 bases to trimming and J lost 5 bases, with 13 bases between them. CDR3 loop: CASSANYGVDTQYF. The CDR3 DNA reads as TGTGCCAGCAGTGCGAACTACGGAGTAGATACGCAGTATTTT.

The chain recombines TRBV9 with TRBJ2-5; tentatively, D is TRBD1 (5 bases). The CDR3 runs 13 residues. Trimming removed 0 bases from V and 5 bases from J, with 8 bases in between. In germline, CDR1 is SGDLS, CDR2 YYNGEE. Here the CDR3 DNA reads TGTGCCAGCAGCGTAGGACCAGGGGAGACCCAGTACTTC. Translation: CASSVGPGETQYF. Combining the CDR3 with reference TRBV9 and TRBJ2-5 gives the whole variable domain DSGVTQTPKHLITATGQRVTLRCSPRSGDLSVYWYQQSLDQGLQFLIQYYNGEERAKGNILERFSAQQFPDLHSELNLSSLELGDSALYFCASSVGPGETQYFGPGTRLLVL.

The rearrangement uses TRBV7-6 and TRBJ2-7; the D gene is possibly TRBD2 (5 bases). Germline lookup yields CDR1 SGHVS and CDR2 FNYEAQ. Trimming stripped 3 bases from V and 1 base from J, with 10 bases between. The CDR3 runs 14 residues. CDR3 nucleotides: TGTGCCAGCAGCTTCGGAGGCGAATCCTACGAGCAGTACTTC. This sequence encodes CASSFGGESYEQYF.

V usage is TRBV6-5 and J usage is TRBJ1-6, with D tentatively TRBD1 (5 bases). Looked up from germline, CDR1 is MNHEY and CDR2 is SVGAGI. The V end was cut by 3 bases, the J end by 7 bases, with 10 bases between. The CDR3 is made up of 14 amino acids. CDR3 nucleotide sequence: TGTGCCAGCAGTTATGGGCAGGGAAATTCACCCCTCCACTTT. Amino acids: CASSYGQGNSPLHF.

V usage is TRBV7-2 and J usage is TRBJ2-3, with D hard to call. CDR1 is SGHTA, CDR2 FQGNSA, per germline. The CDR3 runs 13 residues. Trimming removed 2 bases from V and 3 bases from J, with 6 bases in between. The CDR3 nucleotides are TGTGCCAGCAGCTTAACAATGACAGATACGCAGTATTTT. It encodes CASSLTMTDTQYF.

The CDR3 coding sequence is TGTGCCACCAGCATTCCCGGGACACAACTTTACTATGGCTACACCTTC. As protein: CATSIPGTQLYYGYTF. V and J are TRBV15 and TRBJ1-2, with D tentatively TRBD1 (6 bases). This CDR3 spans 16 amino acids. V lost 4 bases, J lost 3 bases, and 18 bases lay in between. Germline values: CDR1 LNHNV, CDR2 YYDKDF (reference sequence).

The chain employs TRBV7-2 and TRBJ2-7, with 8 bases identical to TRBD2. Germline values: CDR1 SGHTA, CDR2 FQGNSA. The CDR3 runs 15 residues. V dropped 0 bases and J dropped 2; count of bases not matched to a gene: 3. As DNA, the CDR3 is TGTGCCAGCAGCTTAGCGGCGGGGGGAGCCTACGAGCAGTACTTC. Its protein is CASSLAAGGAYEQYF.

The CDR3 nucleotides are TGTGCCAGCAGTTCCCGACAGCAGAACACTGAAGCTTTCTTT. As protein: CASSSRQQNTEAFF. V usage is TRBV11-2 and J usage is TRBJ1-1, with D perhaps matching TRBD1 (5 bases). Trimming pared 6 bases from V and 1 base from J, leaving 12 bases between. The CDR3 consists of 14 residues. Germline V CDR1 and CDR2: SGHAT, FQNNGV. The full variable domain, completed using reference TRBV11-2 and TRBJ1-1, is EAGVAQSPRYKIIEKRQSVAFWCNPISGHATLYWYQQILGQGPKLLIQFQNNGVVDDSQLPKDRFSAERLKGVDSTLKIQPAKLEDSAVYLCASSSRQQNTEAFFGQGTRLTVV.

The chain links TRBV11-1 to TRBJ2-7; maybe TRBD2 (5 bases). V was pared by 5 bases and J by 2 bases, with 10 bases between. This CDR3 spans 13 amino acids. Per the germline V gene, CDR1 is SGHAT and CDR2 is FQDESV (reference sequence). CDR3 in amino acids: CASSGLNTYEQYF. For the CDR3, the DNA is TGTGCCAGCAGCGGACTGAACACCTACGAGCAGTACTTC.

This chain joins TRBV19 and TRBJ2-3; 9 bases are a match to TRBD2. The V gene's germline CDR1 is LNHDA and CDR2 SQIVND (reference sequence). The CDR3 spans 15 residues. Trimming cost V 9 bases and J 2 bases; bases outside gene matches: 9. The CDR3 sequence is CASKTGTSHTDTQYF. CDR3 DNA: TGTGCCAGCAAAACCGGGACTAGCCACACAGATACGCAGTATTTT.

V is TRBV5-5 and J is TRBJ1-5; TRBD1 matches at 11 bases. The germline gives CDR1 SGHKS, CDR2 YYEKEE (reference sequence). V trimming: 3 bases; J trimming: 7 bases; junction bases outside the gene matches: 3. The CDR3 spans 14 residues. The CDR3 nucleotides are TGTGCCAGCAGCTGGGACAGGGGGAAGCAGCCCCAGCATTTT. As protein: CASSWDRGKQPQHF.

The chain recombines TRBV6-4 with TRBJ1-6; 7 nucleotides agree with TRBD1. Germline trimming cut 7 bases from V and 7 bases from J; bases unmatched to any gene: 25. The CDR3 length is 20 residues. CDR1 MRHNA and CDR2 SNTAGT come from the germline V gene. CDR3 nucleotides: TGTGCCAGCACCATGGGGGTCGGGACCCAACCAGGGGGAGCCAATTCACCCCTCCACTTT. Its translation is CASTMGVGTQPGGANSPLHF.

V usage is TRBV6-5 and J usage is TRBJ1-1; D possibly corresponds to TRBD1 (6 bases). This CDR3 has 14 amino acids. CDR1 MNHEY and CDR2 SVGAGI come from the germline V gene. V gave up 2 bases and J gave up 0 bases, with 7 bases separating them. The CDR3 loop is CASSYGQMNTEAFF. CDR3 DNA: TGTGCCAGCAGTTACGGACAGATGAACACTGAAGCTTTCTTT.

The V and J genes are TRBV6-6 and TRBJ2-7, with 9 positions matching TRBD2. The germline gives CDR1 MNHNY, CDR2 SVGAGI (reference sequence). The trim removed 6 bases at V and 1 base at J, leaving 4 bases unmatched. CDR3 length equals 14 residues. The CDR3 is CASRVSGGSYEQYF. As DNA, the CDR3 is TGTGCCAGCAGGGTTAGCGGGGGTTCCTACGAGCAGTACTTC.

The genes are TRBV30 and TRBJ2-7, with D possibly matching TRBD1 (6 bases). Germline values: CDR1 GTSNPN, CDR2 SVGIG (reference sequence). This CDR3 is built from 16 residues. V was pared by 1 base and J by 6 bases, with 22 bases between. The CDR3 reads CAWSGTSAQGIIEQYF. The CDR3 DNA sequence: TGTGCCTGGAGTGGAACCTCGGCGCAGGGGATTATCGAGCAGTACTTC.

The rearrangement joins TRBV5-1 to TRBJ2-3; a weak D match, TRBD1 (8 bases). Trimming left V 2 bases short and J 2 bases short, with 12 bases between. Germline CDR1 and CDR2: SGHRS and YFSETQ. The CDR3 length is 15 residues. Here the CDR3 DNA reads TGCGCCAGCAGCTTACAGGGGGGGTTCACAGATACGCAGTATTTT. Translated, it gives CASSLQGGFTDTQYF.

The CDR3 nucleotides read TGCGCCAGCAGCCAAGACCCTTTCGGGGACAATGAGCAGTTCTTC. Its protein product is CASSQDPFGDNEQFF. V is TRBV4-1 and J is TRBJ2-1; possible D gene TRBD2, 5 bases. Germline loops: CDR1 MGHRA, CDR2 YSYEKL. V lost 0 bases and J 5 bases, leaving 11 bases between the germline ends. The length of the CDR3 is 15 residues.